The T cell receptor (beta chain) under discussion was sequenced for a study of cytomegalovirus exposure and HLA in healthy donors. Study conclusions and caveats: Later analysis suggested most CMV-associated TCR beta chains were HLA-restricted. Most TCR beta V segments were productive about 87% or about 30% of the time in an earlier analysis.

Though probably carrying unrecorded immune exposures, donors were nominally healthy at sampling. Comments on this clone: Its specificity is unknown.

Vbeta (60) and Jbeta (13) primers were used in the PCR. Libraries were prepared by immunoSEQ multiplex PCR; TCRdb keeps only in-frame clonotypes and omits some of them. The repertoire includes 150,000 to 250,000 clones, 65% to 85% of them detected once, and 0.098% sits in the top ten. CDR1 SGHRS and CDR2 YFSETQ come from the germline V gene. This CDR3 comprises 14 residues. The V and J ends lost 9 bases and 4 bases, in that order; junction bases with no gene match: 11. The V call is TRBV5-1, the J call TRBJ2-5; TRBD1 agrees at 8 bases. Material: PBMCs. This clonotype was obtained from a boy aged 2 to 10 in good health and CMV-seronegative. This CDR3 is CATSIQGDGETQYF. CDR3 DNA: TGCGCCACTTCTATACAGGGGGACGGAGAGACCCAGTACTTC.